The 22 T cell receptor beta chains below all came from one sample that was sequenced in a study of a mutant IDH1 vaccine in newly diagnosed glioma (dated by TCRdb to the early 2020s). These receptors have no known antigen. Library prep was done by the immunoSEQ multiplex PCR assay. TCRdb took over this immuneACCESS table, retaining in-frame rearrangements with V and J assigned. Such tables are incomplete; in checked studies, under half of the missing clones stem from an unresolved V gene, and the remainder is unexplained. The sample records 29,000 or so clones, about four fifths of which are singletons. The ten largest clones capture just over 7.5% of the sample. In light of the paper, this sample's time point label describes: week 35, safety follow-up. Every vaccine dose consisted of 300 ug of a 20-mer mutant IDH1 peptide in Montanide, administered subcutaneously together with topical imiquimod.

Here the sequenced sample was PBMCs, taken from a glioma patient whose treatment included an IDH1 peptide vaccine. Source of these receptors: a man between 45 and 60 years old with glioma.

This chain connects TRBV5-5 to TRBJ2-7; 7 nucleotides match TRBD1. The CDR3 consists of 14 residues. CDR1 and CDR2 from the germline V gene are SGHKS and YYEKEE (reference sequence). The trim removed 3 bases at V and 2 bases at J, leaving 5 bases unmatched. CDR3 sequence (DNA): TGTGCCAGCAGCTCGGACAGGTTCCCCTACGAGCAGTACTTC. This gives the protein CASSSDRFPYEQYF.

The rearrangement links TRBV30 to TRBJ1-2; 10 nucleotides agree with TRBD1. Germline V CDR1 and CDR2: GTSNPN, SVGIG (reference sequence). J was trimmed by 7 bases and V by 8 bases; bases with no gene match: 7. This CDR3 has 12 residues. The CDR3 region has the DNA TGTGCCCACCTGACAGGGGGCAGTGGCTACACCTTC. Translation: CAHLTGGSGYTF.

The genes are TRBV4-1 and TRBJ2-3; TRBD1 might be the D (5 bases). The CDR3 consists of 14 residues. Germline CDR1 MGHRA, CDR2 YSYEKL. V gave up 1 base and J gave up 2 bases, with 7 bases separating them. For the CDR3, the DNA is TGCGCCAGCAGCCAAGCGACAGCCACAGATACGCAGTATTTT. Encoded protein: CASSQATATDTQYF.

The chain uses TRBV30 and TRBJ1-5, with a possible D match to TRBD1 (6 bases). Germline loops: CDR1 GTSNPN, CDR2 SVGIG (reference sequence). V dropped 1 base and J dropped 4 bases, with 11 bases sitting between them. The CDR3 is 14 residues long. Here the CDR3 reads CAWSETGRNQPQHF. Written as DNA, the CDR3 is TGTGCCTGGAGTGAGACAGGCCGAAATCAGCCCCAGCATTTT.

V is TRBV9 and J is TRBJ2-2, with D perhaps TRBD1 or TRBD2 (5 bases each). V lost 3 bases and J lost 6, with 12 bases in between. CDR3 length equals 14 residues. The germline gives CDR1 SGDLS, CDR2 YYNGEE. The CDR3 reads CASSAQGVPGELFF. CDR3 DNA: TGTGCCAGCAGCGCTCAGGGAGTCCCCGGGGAGCTGTTTTTT.

The rearrangement uses TRBV25-1 and TRBJ2-2; perhaps TRBD2 as D (6 bases). Germline loops: CDR1 MGHDK, CDR2 SYGVNS. With 1 base removed from V and 0 bases from J, the gap between germline ends came to 15 bases. The CDR3 loop spans 18 amino acids. In DNA, the CDR3 is TGTGCCAGCAGTGAATTTGGGGGGTCCCTCGCGAACACCGGGGAGCTGTTTTTT. Translating it yields CASSEFGGSLANTGELFF.

By sample share, this clone is medium-sized. CDR3 sequence (DNA): TGTGCCAGCAGCATAGGACTAGCGAGCACAGATACGCAGTATTTT. This encodes CASSIGLASTDTQYF. V is TRBV11-2 and J is TRBJ2-3, with TRBD2 identical over 9 bases. Per the germline V gene, CDR1 is SGHAT and CDR2 is FQNNGV. CDR3 length: 15 residues. The V gene end was trimmed by 5 bases and the J gene end by 0 bases; junction bases not matched to a gene: 3.

This clone came up a few times. This sample includes further DNA sequences coding for the same CDR3. V and J are TRBV6-5 and TRBJ1-3; D unclear. With 0 bases removed from V and 0 bases from J, the gap between germline ends came to 9 bases. The CDR3 runs 16 residues. The germline gives CDR1 MNHEY, CDR2 SVGAGI. In DNA form, the CDR3 reads TGTGCCAGCAGTTACTCGGGCTCCAGCTCTGGAAACACCATATATTTT. It yields the protein CASSYSGSSSGNTIYF.

The chain employs TRBV18 and TRBJ2-7; 10 bases are shared with TRBD1. The CDR3 length is 14 residues. Per the germline V gene, CDR1 is KGHSH and CDR2 is LQKENI. The junction had 8 bases not matched to a gene; V was cut back by 5 bases and J by 7 bases. The CDR3 region has the DNA TGTGCCAGCTCAGCCGGGACAGGGGCGGAGGAGCAGTACTTC. Its protein product is CASSAGTGAEEQYF.

As DNA, the CDR3 is TGTGCCAGCAGCTCCCTGCTCCCCGAGGATACGCAGTATTTT. Translating it yields CASSSLLPEDTQYF. The V call is TRBV5-6, the J call TRBJ2-3; no reliable D call. Germline CDR1 is SGHDT and CDR2 is YYEEEE. The CDR3 has 14 amino acids. Trimming left V 3 bases short and J 6 bases short, with 14 bases between.

This chain uses TRBV27 with TRBJ2-1; 11 positions match TRBD2. Germline trimming cut 2 bases from V and 7 bases from J; bases unmatched to any gene: 4. CDR1 MNHEY and CDR2 SMNVEV come from the germline V gene (reference sequence). CDR3 length: 15 residues. The CDR3 bases are TGTGCCAGCAGTTTAGGAACTAGCGGGAGAAATGAGCAGTTCTTC. Translation gives CASSLGTSGRNEQFF.

The gene calls are TRBV29-1 and TRBJ2-3, with TRBD2 identical over 12 bases. Germline V gene data show CDR1 as SQVTM and CDR2 as ANQGSEA. There are 17 residues in the CDR3. J was trimmed by 2 bases and V by 3 bases; bases with no gene match: 9. The CDR3, as DNA: TGCAGCGTTGAGGACTTCGGACTAGCGGGGTACACAGATACGCAGTATTTT. This sequence encodes CSVEDFGLAGYTDTQYF.

This chain links TRBV21-1 with TRBJ2-3; whether TRBD2, the table's D call, matches the DNA was not checked. TRBV21-1 is designated a pseudogene. The CDR3 spans 12 residues. The CDR3 nucleotides read TGTGCCAGCCCGAGCGGGAGAGGTACGCGGTATTTT. Amino acid sequence: CASPSGRGTRYF.

The chain links TRBV6-5 to TRBJ2-5, with unresolved D. The CDR3 is made up of 15 amino acids. Germline assignment: CDR1 MNHEY and CDR2 SVGAGI. The V and J ends lost 0 bases and 3 bases respectively, with 11 bases between them. CDR3 in amino acids: CASSYSIRTEETQYF. CDR3 sequence (DNA): TGTGCCAGCAGTTACTCGATACGGACGGAAGAGACCCAGTACTTC.

This clone came up a few times. This chain's CDR3 is CASTRRGPYEQYF. The CDR3 nucleotides are TGTGCCAGCACAAGGCGGGGGCCCTACGAGCAGTACTTC. The chain couples TRBV28 to TRBJ2-7; D may be TRBD2 (7 bases). Per germline, CDR1 MDHEN and CDR2 SYDVKM. The V and J ends lost 7 bases and 2 bases respectively, with 12 bases between them. The CDR3 spans 13 residues. Complete variable domain (other parts from reference TRBV28 and TRBJ2-7): DVKVTQSSRYLVKRTGEKVFLECVQDMDHENMFWYRQDPGLGLRLIYFSYDVKMKEKGDIPEGYSVSREKKERFSLILESASTNQTSMYLCASTRRGPYEQYFGPGTRLTVT.

This rearrangement joins TRBV6-6 to TRBJ2-5; 12 positions agree with TRBD2. The V gene end was trimmed by 2 bases and the J gene end by 5 bases; junction bases not matched to a gene: 6. Germline CDR1 and CDR2: MNHNY and SVGAGI (reference sequence). The CDR3 covers 16 residues. CDR3 sequence reads: CASSYGLAGGAETQYF. DNA for the CDR3: TGTGCCAGCAGTTACGGTCTAGCGGGAGGGGCGGAGACCCAGTACTTC.

The rearrangement uses TRBV7-2 and TRBJ2-7; 7 nucleotides align to TRBD1. The CDR3 covers 13 residues. The germline V gene encodes CDR1 SGHTA and CDR2 FQGNSA. V gave up 5 bases and J gave up 7 bases; unmatched junction bases: 8. The CDR3 bases are TGTGCCAGCAGCCGGGACAGATCGGGAGAGCAGTACTTC. It encodes CASSRDRSGEQYF.

The chain uses TRBV15 and TRBJ1-2; D not resolved. CDR3 length: 12 residues. Trimming cost V 4 bases and J 2 bases, with 5 bases left between them. Germline CDR1 and CDR2: LNHNV and YYDKDF (reference sequence). The CDR3 coding sequence is TGTGCCACCAGCACAAGCAACTATGGCTACACCTTC. Protein: CATSTSNYGYTF. Looking up the rest from reference TRBV15 and TRBJ1-2 gives the full variable domain: DAMVIQNPRYQVTQFGKPVTLSCSQTLNHNVMYWYQQKSSQAPKLLFHYYDKDFNNEADTPDNFQSRRPNTSFCFLDIRSPGLGDTAMYLCATSTSNYGYTFGSGTRLTVV.

The chain's CDR3 is CASRSSTGGETYEQYF. The DNA of the CDR3 is TGTGCCAGCAGAAGCTCGACAGGGGGCGAAACCTACGAGCAGTACTTC. The chain combines TRBV6-6 with TRBJ2-7; 10 bases match TRBD1. CDR3 length: 16 amino acids. The germline V gene encodes CDR1 MNHNY and CDR2 SVGAGI (reference sequence). The V gene end was trimmed by 6 bases and the J gene end by 2 bases; junction bases not matched to a gene: 10.

The rearrangement uses TRBV6-6 and TRBJ1-5; no definite D call. The CDR3 runs 14 residues. Germline CDR1 MNHNY, CDR2 SVGAGI (reference sequence). The V gene lost 7 bases and the J gene lost 0 bases, with 10 bases spanning the gap. CDR3 amino acids: CASKIGYSNQPQHF. The CDR3 DNA reads TGTGCCAGCAAAATCGGTTATAGCAATCAGCCCCAGCATTTT.

The V call is TRBV13, the J call TRBJ2-2; the match to TRBD1 covers 7 bases. The CDR3 runs 15 residues. With V trimmed by 6 bases and J by 4 bases, 8 bases remained unmatched. CDR1 is PRHDT and CDR2 is FYEKMQ in the germline V gene (reference sequence). DNA for the CDR3: TGTGCCAGCAGTAGACAGGGCAGAGTCACCGGGGAGCTGTTTTTT. Amino acids: CASSRQGRVTGELFF. The variable domain in full, with the rest retrieved from reference TRBV13 and TRBJ2-2, is AAGVIQSPRHLIKEKRETATLKCYPIPRHDTVYWYQQGPGQDPQFLISFYEKMQSDKGSIPDRFSAQQFSDYHSELNMSSLELGDSALYFCASSRQGRVTGELFFGEGSRLTVL.

The rearrangement links TRBV7-2 to TRBJ2-5; D is unclear. The CDR3 is 12 amino acids. With 1 base removed from V and 5 bases from J, the gap between germline ends came to 5 bases. Germline V CDR1 and CDR2: SGHTA, FQGNSA. Here the CDR3 reads CASSLVGETQYF. The CDR3, as DNA: TGTGCCAGCAGCTTAGTTGGGGAGACCCAGTACTTC.